The 18 T cell receptor beta chains presented below share a single source sample, sequenced in a study of tumor-infiltrating lymphocytes in primary liver carcinoma. TCR beta cDNA was made from 450 to 600 ng total RNA with a constant-region primer. Sequencing libraries for TCR beta derived from three nested multiplex PCR rounds that used slightly modified ARM-PCR. The first two PCR rounds used TRBV1-TRBV30 primers with a Cbeta primer, 9 to 10 cycles each. TCRdb independently ran MiXCR on the multiplex PCR reads; one entry per CDR3 protein. The repertoire holds about 78,000 distinct CDR3 sequences, with 60% to 80% as singletons. The tissue used was unsorted bulk material of roughly 17-33 mg. RNA and DNA were co-extracted from it with the AllPrep DNA/RNA mini kit. The material sequenced was liver tumor tissue from sampling region 4. Stated subset: tumor region T4, right-lateral pole. These receptor sequences come from a woman aged 60-75 years with primary liver carcinoma and hepatitis B virus infection.

The chain uses TRBV10-3 and TRBJ1-5; the D is unclear. This CDR3 is built from 12 residues. Germline V gene lookup returns CDR1 ENHRY and CDR2 SYGVKD. The V end lost 10 bases, the J end lost 7 bases, and 14 bases lay between the germline ends. CDR3 nucleotide sequence: TGTGCCACCTCGACTACAAACCAGCCCCAGCATTTT. This gives the protein CATSTTNQPQHF.

Concerning this clonotype: This likely comes from a read error, as the CDR3 has no conserved phenylalanine or tryptophan at its end. No DNA is shown, since the ends of the CDR3 on it are uncertain; the CDR3 is the one TCRdb lists. This chain connects TRBV28 to TRBJ2-2; TRBD2 is the table's D call, not checked against the DNA. CDR1 is MDHEN and CDR2 is SYDVKM in the germline V gene. The CDR3 region is 15 residues in length, termini included. CDR3 residues: CASSSGWGGTGELSL.

Ten or more counts support this clonotype. Written as DNA, the CDR3 is TGTGCCAGCAATGCTTTGGGACAGGGTGAAAGTCAGCCCCAGCATTTT. Translation: CASNALGQGESQPQHF. The rearrangement links TRBV12-3 or TRBV12-4 to TRBJ1-5; 9 bases fit TRBD1. This CDR3 region has 16 residues. V lost 7 bases and J lost 6; bases outside the gene matches: 13.

With respect to this clonotype: An end of the junction does not agree with germline; a read error may underlie this. V is TRBV5-1 and J is TRBJ1-1; D is ambiguous. This CDR3 is 14 amino acids long. Germline V gives CDR1 SGHRS, CDR2 YFSETQ. The CDR3 loop reads CAGSPIGVNTEAFF. The CDR3 nucleotides read TGCGCCGGCAGCCCCATCGGGGTGAACACTGAAGCTTTCTTT.

This clonotype was counted a single time. An end of the junction does not agree with germline; a read error may underlie this. The chain uses TRBV11-2 and TRBJ2-7; D possibly corresponds to TRBD2 (5 bases). Germline loops: CDR1 SGHAT, CDR2 FQNNGV. CDR3 length: 15 residues. The CDR3 DNA is TGTGCCAGCACCTTTAATCGGGGAACCTCCTTCGAGCTGTACTTC. Translating it yields CASTFNRGTSFELYF. The whole variable domain, filled in from reference TRBV11-2 and TRBJ2-7, reads EAGVAQSPRYKIIEKRQSVAFWCNPISGHATLYWYQQILGQGPKLLIQFQNNGVVDDSQLPKDRFSAERLKGVDSTLKIQPAKLEDSAVYLCASTFNRGTSFELYFGPGTRLTVT.

As regards this clonotype: This could be a read error, since a much larger clone is one nucleotide away. This chain links TRBV5-4 with TRBJ1-5, with D tentatively TRBD1 (6 bases). Germline CDR1 reads SGHNT; CDR2 reads YYREEE (reference sequence). The CDR3 is made up of 15 amino acids. Between the trimmed V and J ends, which lost 7 bases and 1 base, there was a span of 15 bases. CDR3 sequence: CASCQHGGSNQPQHF. The CDR3 bases are TGTGCCAGCTGCCAACACGGGGGCAGCAATCAGCCCCAGCATTTT.

Turning to this clonotype: Given a much more abundant clone one base away, this may be a read error. This chain joins TRBV6-1 and TRBJ2-7; 10 bases match TRBD2. Germline V gives CDR1 MNHNS, CDR2 SASEGT. The CDR3 length is 14 residues. DNA of the CDR3: TGTGCCAGCAGTGCCGGGACTAGCGCCTACGAGCAGTGCTTC. As protein: CASSAGTSAYEQCF.

Comment on this clonotype: A much larger clone lies a single base off, so this may be a read error. The chain uses TRBV19 and TRBJ2-7; 7 bases line up with TRBD2. CDR1 LNHDA and CDR2 SQIVND come from the germline V gene (reference sequence). The CDR3 spans 14 residues. The V segment lost 9 bases and the J segment 2 bases; nucleotides outside the gene matches: 10. In nucleotides, the CDR3 is TGTGCCAGCCCGACTTGCGGGAGACCCTACGAGCAGTACTTC. This encodes CASPTCGRPYEQYF.

With regard to this clonotype: This likely comes from a read error, as the CDR3 has no conserved phenylalanine or tryptophan at its end. The DNA is left out, because the CDR3 cannot be placed on it with certainty; the CDR3 is given as TCRdb lists it. The genes are TRBV11-3 and TRBJ2-1; TRBD2, the D gene given by the table, was not confirmed from the DNA. Including both end residues, the CDR3 is 15 amino acids long. CDR1 is SGHNT, CDR2 YENEEA, per germline. CDR3 residues: CASSPRGSGNNEQNL.

Concerning this clonotype: One end of the junction varies from germline; a read error may be responsible. The chain combines TRBV11-2 with TRBJ2-5, with D uncertain. The CDR3 runs to 14 residues. Germline CDR1 reads SGHAT; CDR2 reads FQNNGV. The CDR3 coding sequence is TGTGCCATCAGCCCGCCCGGGTCGTTAGAGACCCAGTATTTC. Its protein is CAISPPGSLETQYF.

A remark on this clonotype: A junction boundary mismatches the germline segment, possibly from a read error. The chain has TRBV30 and TRBJ2-6; no firm D call. Per the germline V gene, CDR1 is GTSNPN and CDR2 is SVGIG (reference sequence). CDR3 size: 13 residues. The CDR3 reads CAWRISRANVLTF. The DNA for the CDR3 is TGTGCCTGGAGGATCTCTAGGGCCAATGTCCTGACTTTC.

On this clonotype itself: One end of the junction does not line up with germline, which may come from a read error. The V call is TRBV29-1, the J call TRBJ2-3, with no clear D. CDR1 and CDR2 from the germline V gene are SQVTM and ANQGSEA. This CDR3 is 15 amino acids long. The CDR3 loop reads CTVEDRVQGTDTQYF. The CDR3 bases are TGCACCGTTGAAGATAGGGTTCAAGGAACAGATACGCAATATTTT.

The sample holds many counts of this clonotype. The rearrangement joins TRBV28 to TRBJ2-3; 8 bases line up with TRBD2. The CDR3 has 14 amino acids. From germline, CDR1 is MDHEN and CDR2 SYDVKM. Trimming took 6 bases from V and 0 from J; bases not matched to a gene: 2. The DNA for the CDR3 is TGTGCCAGCAGCTTAGCGGGGAGCACAGATACGCAGTATTTT. Translation gives CASSLAGSTDTQYF.

Comments on this clonotype: Germline and junction disagree at one end, which may indicate a read error. CDR3 sequence (DNA): TGCGCCAGCGGCTTAGAGTCCAAGGGGACCCAGTACTTC. Its translation: CASGLESKGTQYF. The chain links TRBV11-2 to TRBJ2-5; a weak D match, TRBD2 (5 bases). The CDR3 sequence is 13 residues long. Looked up from germline, CDR1 is SGHAT and CDR2 is FQNNGV. Supplemented by reference TRBV11-2 and TRBJ2-5, the full variable domain reads EAGVAQSPRYKIIEKRQSVAFWCNPISGHATLYWYQQILGQGPKLLIQFQNNGVVDDSQLPKDRFSAERLKGVDSTLKIQPAKLEDSAVYLCASGLESKGTQYFGPGTRLLVL.

The rearrangement uses TRBV30 and TRBJ2-7, with TRBD2 as a possible D gene (6 bases). In germline, CDR1 is GTSNPN, CDR2 SVGIG (reference sequence). The CDR3 is 13 amino acids. V dropped 5 bases and J dropped 4 bases, with 15 bases sitting between them. In DNA form, the CDR3 reads TGTGCCTGGGGCCGGGGGAATGGTTACGAGCAGTACTTC. This encodes CAWGRGNGYEQYF. Drawing the rest from reference TRBV30 and TRBJ2-7, the complete variable domain is SQTIHQWPATLVQPVGSPLSLECTVEGTSNPNLYWYRQAAGRGLQLLFYSVGIGQISSEVPQNLSASRPQDRQFILSSKKLLLSDSGFYLCAWGRGNGYEQYFGPGTRLTVT.

This clonotype was seen ten or more times. The J gene is TRBJ1-2, the V gene TRBV5-6; D is possibly TRBD1 (5 bases). The CDR3 is 15 amino acids. The V gene's germline CDR1 is SGHDT and CDR2 YYEEEE. V was trimmed by 3 bases and J by 4 bases, leaving 16 bases between them. The DNA of the CDR3 is TGTGCCAGCAGCTCCTCAGGGAGGGTGAGCTATGGCTACACCTTC. Translated: CASSSSGRVSYGYTF.

With regard to this clonotype: This CDR3 is missing its conserved last phenylalanine or tryptophan, likely due to a read error. The chain has TRBV4-1 and TRBJ2-1; 7 nucleotides line up with TRBD1. Germline CDR1 is MGHRA and CDR2 is YSYEKL. The CDR3 sequence is 17 residues long. Trimming cost V 5 bases and J 4 bases; bases outside gene matches: 14. CDR3 nucleotides: TGCGCCAGCAGCAAGGACCCACAGGGGCAGGGGTACAATGAGCAGTTCTTA. As protein: CASSKDPQGQGYNEQFL.

This clonotype appeared many times. The chain recombines TRBV12-3 or TRBV12-4 with TRBJ1-5; no firm D call. V lost 1 base to trimming and J lost 4 bases, with 11 bases between them. The CDR3 loop spans 15 amino acids. CDR3 sequence reads: CASSLGRTENQPQHF. Written as DNA, the CDR3 is TGTGCCAGCAGTTTAGGTCGGACGGAAAATCAGCCCCAGCATTTT.